These 9 T cell receptor beta chains were all obtained from the same sample, sequenced in a study of cytomegalovirus exposure and HLA in healthy donors. The study ran its PCR with 60 Vbeta and 13 Jbeta primers. This table comes from immunoSEQ multiplex PCR, and its TCRdb copy is limited to in-frame clones, with some not included. This sample's table has 150,000 or so clones. Sequences were obtained from PBMCs. The receptors originated from a woman between 45 and 65 years old in good health and CMV-seronegative.

The V and J genes are TRBV27 and TRBJ1-3, with D tentatively TRBD1 (5 bases). CDR1 MNHEY and CDR2 SMNVEV come from the germline V gene (reference sequence). V lost 3 bases, J lost 0 bases, and 12 bases lay in between. This CDR3 region has 16 residues. The CDR3, as DNA: TGTGCCAGCAGTTTTTCGGGGGTCACCTCTGGAAACACCATATATTTT. It encodes CASSFSGVTSGNTIYF.

The V gene is TRBV5-1, the J gene TRBJ2-2, with TRBD2 identical over 11 bases. Germline V CDR1 and CDR2: SGHRS, YFSETQ. CDR3 length: 18 residues. J gave up 2 bases and V 4 bases, and 10 bases lay outside the gene matches. This CDR3 is CASSKLFLAGGNTGELFF. CDR3 nucleotide sequence: TGCGCCAGCAGCAAGCTATTCCTAGCGGGAGGTAACACCGGGGAGCTGTTTTTT.

The rearrangement uses TRBV6-6 and TRBJ2-7, with D maybe TRBD2 (6 bases). Per the germline V gene, CDR1 is MNHNY and CDR2 is SVGAGI (reference sequence). Trimming took 0 bases from V and 6 from J, leaving 9 bases between them. The CDR3 contains 13 residues. DNA for the CDR3: TGTGCCAGCAGTTACTCTCCAGCGGGCGAGCAGTACTTC. Translated, it gives CASSYSPAGEQYF.

The rearrangement uses TRBV11-1 and TRBJ2-3; TRBD2 agrees at 7 bases. Germline V gene lookup returns CDR1 SGHAT and CDR2 FQDESV (reference sequence). The CDR3 is made up of 16 amino acids. V lost 3 bases to trimming and J lost 3 bases; unmatched junction nucleotides: 9. The CDR3 region is CASSFLLAGLTDTQYF. The CDR3 bases are TGTGCCAGCAGCTTCCTGTTAGCGGGTCTGACAGATACGCAGTATTTT.

On this clone itself: This specimen includes other DNA sequences encoding the same CDR3. V is TRBV7-9 and J is TRBJ2-7; D gene ambiguous. The CDR3 is 12 amino acids. Per the germline V gene, CDR1 is SEHNR and CDR2 is FQNEAQ (reference sequence). Trimming took off 5 bases at V and 0 bases at J, with 5 bases between the two ends. CDR3 coding DNA: TGTGCCAGCAGCCTATCCTCCTACGAGCAGTACTTC. Its protein product is CASSLSSYEQYF. Based on the CDR3 plus reference TRBV7-9 and TRBJ2-7, the full variable domain is DTGVSQNPRHKITKRGQNVTFRCDPISEHNRLYWYRQTLGQGPEFLTYFQNEAQLEKSRLLSDRFSAERPKGSFSTLEIQRTEQGDSAMYLCASSLSSYEQYFGPGTRLTVT.

This chain connects TRBV7-9 to TRBJ1-2; the D gene is possibly TRBD1 (6 bases). CDR1 and CDR2 (germline): SEHNR, FQNEAQ (reference sequence). The CDR3 sequence is 13 residues long. Trimming pared 3 bases from V and 10 bases from J, leaving 15 bases between. The CDR3 loop is CASSLGQAGDYTF. In DNA, the CDR3 is TGTGCCAGCAGCTTGGGACAAGCGGGAGACTACACCTTC.

V usage is TRBV6-6 and J usage is TRBJ1-1, with D unclear. V lost 0 bases to trimming and J lost 4 bases, with 9 bases between them. There are 14 residues in the CDR3. Germline V gene data show CDR1 as MNHNY and CDR2 as SVGAGI (reference sequence). In DNA, the CDR3 is TGTGCCAGCAGTTACTCGACGTCGGGCACTGAAGCTTTCTTT. This translates into CASSYSTSGTEAFF.

In nucleotides, the CDR3 is TGTGCCAGTAGTAGTGGAATCGGACAGGGAAACTATGGCTACACCTTC. Encoded protein: CASSSGIGQGNYGYTF. This chain joins TRBV19 and TRBJ1-2; TRBD1 matches at 8 bases. V was pared by 4 bases and J by 2 bases, with 9 bases of the junction left unmatched. Germline V gives CDR1 LNHDA, CDR2 SQIVND (reference sequence). CDR3 size: 16 residues.

This chain links TRBV7-2 with TRBJ2-5, with 8 bases that match TRBD2. Per the germline V gene, CDR1 is SGHTA and CDR2 is FQGNSA. J gave up 2 bases and V 5 bases, and 10 bases lay outside the gene matches. CDR3 length: 16 amino acids. The CDR3 coding sequence is TGTGCCAGCAGCCCCTCTTCCGGGACTAGTCAAGAGACCCAGTACTTC. Residues: CASSPSSGTSQETQYF.